The clone carrying this TCR beta chain came up once. This specimen belongs to a study of blood T cell repertoires in COVID-19. On the study more broadly: Sites in the United States, Italy and Spain provided acute and convalescent COVID-19 samples. In each case, the material was cDNA or gDNA derived from T cells, B-cell-depleted T cells, or PBMCs.

Authors' data handling: Scientists estimated how many nucleated cells there were by amplifying reference gene primers. Clones were sequenced by immunoSEQ multiplex PCR, and TCRdb holds only the in-frame ones, with some missing. From that table come the V and J calls and clone size; the DNA was used to work out D and trimming. The repertoire includes about 260,000 clones, 75% to 90% of them detected once, and 3.7% sits in the top ten. CDR3 length: 16 residues. The ends lost 1 base at V and 7 bases at J; junction bases unmatched: 4. In germline, CDR1 is LGHNA, CDR2 YNFKEQ. The specimen was peripheral blood. This clonotype originated in a woman between 40 and 55 years old with acute or convalescent COVID-19. The chain couples TRBV4-2 to TRBJ1-4; TRBD1 agrees at 12 bases. The CDR3 nucleotides are TGTGCCAGCAGCCAAGTGGGACAGGGGGCGGGTGAAAAACTGTTTTTT. Translation: CASSQVGQGAGEKLFF.